This T cell receptor (beta chain) was sequenced in a study of blood T cell repertoires in COVID-19 (dated by TCRdb to 2020 to 2022). At the level of the whole study: The collaborator samples originated in the United States, Italy and Spain and spanned the acute and convalescent phases of COVID-19. Deeply sampled blood TCRbeta repertoires from subjects exposed to, actively infected with, or recovered from COVID-19 were included in the dataset. HLA class I and class II types, where available, came from metadata supplied by the sample provider rather than from assay-based typing. Samples came from the ongoing ImmuneRACE study (first 160 participants) plus 1,254 subjects from 6 global collaborators. A de-identified subject ID, COVID-19 status, age in years and sex were almost always included in the sample metadata. A freely available public database, intended as a resource for researchers studying the immune response to SARS-CoV-2, is where the repertoires were released. The prospective study material was composed of cDNA or gDNA derived from T cells, B-cell-depleted T cells, or PBMCs.

CDR1 and CDR2, looked up from the germline V gene, are SGDLS and YYNGEE. The junction shows trimming of 0 bases on V and 7 bases on J, and the gene matches do not reach 7 bases of it. From the cysteine up to the phenylalanine, the CDR3 has a length of 15 residues. CDR3 DNA is the only sequence kept; it has 45 bases, read in frame from the first base. Results the study describes overall, beyond this receptor: The amount of clinical and demographic metadata varied by source and participant and was provided uncurated.

Notes on this clone: The target of this receptor is not known. Nothing much larger sits one base from this clone, and base qualities are not available.

Each collaborating institution followed its own protocols to collect whole blood in K2EDTA tubes. Collaborator samples were shipped for TCRbeta analysis as frozen whole blood, isolated PBMCs, or DNA extracted from either sample type. The immunoSEQ Assay, a bias-controlled multiplex PCR, was used to amplify TCRbeta CDR3 regions from genomic DNA. As for how the authors treated the data: Nucleated cell counts per sample were estimated from amplification of reference gene primers within the assay. To quantify the absolute abundance of each unique TCRbeta CDR3 rearrangement, sequence reads were collapsed and filtered. For each sample, productive Simpson clonality was calculated by taking the square root of Simpson's diversity index across productive rearrangements. This immuneACCESS table, as held by TCRdb, lists in-frame sequences with V and J called but not all clones. Of the missing ones, under half trace to an unresolved V gene in checked studies; the others have no known cause. V and J calls plus clone size are reproduced from that table; the DNA served to infer D and trimming. The table for this sample lists 160,000 or so clones; around 80% of them were counted only once. The ten largest make up around 19% of the sample.

Material for sequencing was peripheral blood. This receptor chain uses TRBV9 and TRBJ1-2, and 9 junction bases match TRBD1. This receptor was identified in a woman of 80 years or more with acute or convalescent COVID-19. For the CDR3, the sequence is CASSVGTGGAVGYTF. The nucleotide sequence is TGTGCCAGCAGCGTAGGCACAGGGGGCGCCGTTGGCTACACCTTC.